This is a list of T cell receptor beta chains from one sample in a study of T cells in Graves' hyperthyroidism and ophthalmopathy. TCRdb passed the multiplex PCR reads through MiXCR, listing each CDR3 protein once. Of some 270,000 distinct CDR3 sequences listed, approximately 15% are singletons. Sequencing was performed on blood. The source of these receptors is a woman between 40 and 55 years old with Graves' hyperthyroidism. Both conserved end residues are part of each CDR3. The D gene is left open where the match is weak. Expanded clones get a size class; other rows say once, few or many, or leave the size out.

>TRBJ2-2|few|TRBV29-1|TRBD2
CSVRGLANTGELFF
TGCAGCGTTCGGGGACTAGCTAACACCGGGGAGCTGTTTTTT
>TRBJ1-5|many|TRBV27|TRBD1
CASSSTGAYSNQPQHF
TGTGCCAGCAGTTCGACAGGGGCCTATAGCAATCAGCCCCAGCATTTT
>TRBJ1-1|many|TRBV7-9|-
CASSLGLRDTEAFF
TGTGCCAGCAGCTTGGGTCTTCGGGACACTGAAGCTTTCTTT
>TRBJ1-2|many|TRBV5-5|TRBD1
CASSFRTGGYGYTF
TGTGCCAGCAGCTTTCGTACAGGGGGTTATGGCTACACCTTC
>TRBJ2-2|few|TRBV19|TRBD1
CASSRDRITGELFF
TGTGCCAGTAGCCGGGACAGGATCACCGGGGAGCTGTTTTTT
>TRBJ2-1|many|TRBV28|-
CASSPAEGLFNEQFF
TGTGCCAGCAGTCCGGCGGAGGGCCTCTTCAATGAGCAGTTCTTC
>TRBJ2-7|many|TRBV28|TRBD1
CASSTQGVGFYEQYF
TGTGCCAGCAGCACCCAGGGGGTGGGTTTCTACGAGCAGTACTTC
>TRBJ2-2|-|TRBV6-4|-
CASSGTPSTGELFF
TGTGCCAGCAGCGGGACTCCCTCTACCGGGGAGCTGTTTTTT
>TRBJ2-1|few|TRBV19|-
CASSKDYNEQFF
TGTGCCAGTAGTAAAGACTACAATGAGCAGTTCTTC
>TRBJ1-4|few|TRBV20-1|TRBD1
CSARDRGRGEKLFF
TGCAGTGCTAGGGACAGGGGTCGGGGTGAAAAACTGTTTTTT
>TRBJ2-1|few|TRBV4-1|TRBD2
CASRKLAGDLHDEQFF
TGCGCCAGCAGAAAACTAGCGGGAGACCTCCACGATGAGCAGTTCTTC
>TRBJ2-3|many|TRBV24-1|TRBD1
CATSDPTWTGDSTDTQYF
TGTGCCACCAGTGACCCGACGTGGACAGGGGATAGCACAGATACGCAGTATTTT
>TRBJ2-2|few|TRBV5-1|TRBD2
CASSSIAGDHTGELFF
TGCGCCAGCAGCTCGATAGCGGGAGATCACACCGGGGAGCTGTTTTTT
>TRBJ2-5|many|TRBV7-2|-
CASSLVGTDGETQYF
TGTGCCAGCAGCTTAGTTGGGACCGATGGGGAGACCCAGTACTTC
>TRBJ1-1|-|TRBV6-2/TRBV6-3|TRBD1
CASKGLGTGPTEAFF
TGTGCCAGCAAGGGTCTGGGGACAGGGCCCACTGAAGCTTTCTTT
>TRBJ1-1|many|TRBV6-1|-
CASSPSGLGNTEAFF
TGTGCCAGCAGTCCATCGGGTTTGGGGAACACTGAAGCTTTCTTT
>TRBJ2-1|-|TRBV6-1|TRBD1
CASSWWDRDHEQFF
TGTGCCAGCAGTTGGTGGGACAGGGACCATGAGCAGTTCTTC
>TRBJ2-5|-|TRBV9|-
CASSAKGGQETQYF
TGTGCCAGCAGCGCAAAGGGAGGACAAGAGACCCAGTACTTC
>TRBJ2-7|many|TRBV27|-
CASSPRRGTDHEQYF
TGTGCCAGCAGTCCCAGGAGAGGAACTGATCACGAGCAGTACTTC
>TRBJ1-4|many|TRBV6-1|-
CASRRTPDEKLFF
TGTGCCAGCAGGAGGACTCCGGACGAAAAACTGTTTTTT
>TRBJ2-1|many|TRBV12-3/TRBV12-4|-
CASSFLTSSYNEQFF
TGTGCCAGCAGTTTTTTAACCTCCTCCTACAATGAGCAGTTCTTC
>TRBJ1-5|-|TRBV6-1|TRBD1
CASSSGQGAPGNQPQHF
TGTGCCAGCAGTTCAGGGCAGGGGGCGCCGGGCAATCAGCCCCAGCATTTT
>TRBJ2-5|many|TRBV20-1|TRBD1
CSARGGTGGVSPTQYF
TGCAGTGCTAGAGGGGGGACAGGGGGCGTTTCGCCGACCCAGTACTTC
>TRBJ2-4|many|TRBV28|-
CASSLSGPLAKNIQYF
TGTGCCAGCAGTTTATCAGGGCCACTAGCCAAAAACATTCAGTACTTC
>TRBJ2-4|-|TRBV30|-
CAWSWSSDVKNIQYF
TGTGCCTGGAGCTGGTCTAGCGACGTCAAAAACATTCAGTACTTC
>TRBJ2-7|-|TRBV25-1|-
CASSVSGGPYEQYF
TGTGCCAGCAGTGTGTCCGGAGGGCCCTACGAGCAGTACTTC
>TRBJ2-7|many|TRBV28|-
CASSPGVTYEQYF
TGTGCCAGCAGTCCGGGAGTAACCTACGAGCAGTACTTC
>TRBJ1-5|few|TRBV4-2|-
CASSQALGRPFGNQPQHF
TGTGCCAGCAGCCAAGCCCTGGGACGGCCCTTCGGCAATCAGCCCCAGCATTTT
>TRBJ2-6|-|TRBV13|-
CASSLTGRRGANVLTF
TGTGCCAGCAGCTTAACAGGGCGCCGGGGGGCCAACGTCCTGACTTTC